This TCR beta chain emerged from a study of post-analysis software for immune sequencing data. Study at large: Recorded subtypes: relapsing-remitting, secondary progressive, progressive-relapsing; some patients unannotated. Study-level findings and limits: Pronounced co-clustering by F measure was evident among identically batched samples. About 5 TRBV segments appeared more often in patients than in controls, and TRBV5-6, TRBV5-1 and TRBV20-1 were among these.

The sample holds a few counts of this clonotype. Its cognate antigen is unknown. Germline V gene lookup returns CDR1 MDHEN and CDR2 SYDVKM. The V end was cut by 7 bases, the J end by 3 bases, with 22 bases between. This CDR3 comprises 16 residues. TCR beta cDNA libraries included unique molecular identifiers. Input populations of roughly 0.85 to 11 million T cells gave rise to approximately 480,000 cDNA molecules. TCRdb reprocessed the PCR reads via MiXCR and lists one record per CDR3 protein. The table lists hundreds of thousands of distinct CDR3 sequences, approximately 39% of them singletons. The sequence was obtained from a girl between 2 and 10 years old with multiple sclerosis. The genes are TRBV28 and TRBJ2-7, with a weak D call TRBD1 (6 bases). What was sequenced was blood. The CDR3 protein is CASMPPQGATRYEQYF. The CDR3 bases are TGTGCCAGCATGCCCCCACAGGGAGCGACGCGCTACGAGCAGTACTTC.